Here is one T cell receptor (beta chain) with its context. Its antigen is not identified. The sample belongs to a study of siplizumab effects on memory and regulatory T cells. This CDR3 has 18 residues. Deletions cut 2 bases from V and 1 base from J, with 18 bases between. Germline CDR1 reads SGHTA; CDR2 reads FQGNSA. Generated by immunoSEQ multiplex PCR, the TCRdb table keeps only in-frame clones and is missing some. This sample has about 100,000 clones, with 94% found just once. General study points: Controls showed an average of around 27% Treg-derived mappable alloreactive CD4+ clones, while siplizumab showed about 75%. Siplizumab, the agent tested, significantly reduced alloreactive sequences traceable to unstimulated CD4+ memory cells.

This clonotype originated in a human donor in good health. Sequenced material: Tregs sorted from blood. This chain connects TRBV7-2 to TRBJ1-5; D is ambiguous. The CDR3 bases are TGTGCCAGCAGCTTAACCCGTTCAGTGGCGGGAAGCAATCAGCCCCAGCATTTT. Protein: CASSLTRSVAGSNQPQHF.